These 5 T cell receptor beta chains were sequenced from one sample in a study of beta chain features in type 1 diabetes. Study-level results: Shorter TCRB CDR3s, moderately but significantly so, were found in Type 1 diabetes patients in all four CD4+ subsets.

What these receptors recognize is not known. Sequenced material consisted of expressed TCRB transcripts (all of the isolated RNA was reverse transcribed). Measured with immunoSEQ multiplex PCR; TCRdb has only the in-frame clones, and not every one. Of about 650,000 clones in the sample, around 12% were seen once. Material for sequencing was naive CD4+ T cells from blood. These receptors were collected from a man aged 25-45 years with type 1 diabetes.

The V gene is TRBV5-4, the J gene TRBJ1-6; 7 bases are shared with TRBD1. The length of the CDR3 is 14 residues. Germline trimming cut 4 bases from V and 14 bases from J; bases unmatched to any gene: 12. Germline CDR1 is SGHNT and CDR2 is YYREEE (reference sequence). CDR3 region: CASSGGQDPSALHF. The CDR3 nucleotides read TGTGCCAGCAGCGGCGGACAGGACCCTTCGGCCCTCCACTTT.

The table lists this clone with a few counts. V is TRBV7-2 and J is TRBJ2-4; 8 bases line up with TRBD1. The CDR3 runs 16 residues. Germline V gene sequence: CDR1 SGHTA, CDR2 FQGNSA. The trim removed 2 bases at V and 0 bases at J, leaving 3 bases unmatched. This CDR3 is CASSLQGALAKNIQYF. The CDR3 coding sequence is TGTGCCAGCAGCTTACAGGGGGCTCTAGCCAAAAACATTCAGTACTTC.

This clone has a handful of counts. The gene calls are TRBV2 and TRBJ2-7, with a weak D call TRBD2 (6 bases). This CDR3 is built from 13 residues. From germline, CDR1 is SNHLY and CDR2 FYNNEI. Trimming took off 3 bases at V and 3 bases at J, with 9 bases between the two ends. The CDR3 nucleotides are TGTGCCAGCAGTGACGGGGACTTCTACGAGCAGTACTTC. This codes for CASSDGDFYEQYF.

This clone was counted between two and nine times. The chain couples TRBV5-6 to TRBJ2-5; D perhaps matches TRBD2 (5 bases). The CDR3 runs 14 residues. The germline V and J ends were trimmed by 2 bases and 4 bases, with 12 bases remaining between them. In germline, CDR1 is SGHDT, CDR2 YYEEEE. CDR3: CASSFREGRETQYF. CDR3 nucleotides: TGTGCCAGCAGCTTTCGGGAAGGGCGAGAGACCCAGTACTTC.

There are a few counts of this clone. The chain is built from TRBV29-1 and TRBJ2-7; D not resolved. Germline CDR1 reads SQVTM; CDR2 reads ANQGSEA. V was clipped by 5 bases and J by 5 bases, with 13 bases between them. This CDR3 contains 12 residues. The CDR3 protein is CSVRKDTHEQYF. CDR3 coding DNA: TGCAGCGTTAGGAAGGATACCCACGAGCAGTACTTC.